The 25 T cell receptor beta chains given below trace back to one sample, sequenced in a study of T cells in narcolepsy (dated by TCRdb to 2016 to 2019). Library construction relied on the immunoSEQ multiplex PCR assay. The source is immuneACCESS, and TCRdb retained only in-frame sequences with V and J called. Part of the clones is not carried over; for the studies checked, unresolved V genes explain less than half of this, and the remainder is unexplained. The sample has around 30,000 clones on record, roughly 73% of them singletons. Jointly, the top ten make up over 1% of the sample. The sample consisted of CD45RA- memory CD4+ T cells from PBMCs. The intended sense of this specimen's cell subset or site label: memory T cells sorted ex vivo from peripheral blood. The origin of the receptors is a human donor with narcolepsy.

V gene TRBV7-9 combines with J gene TRBJ1-5, with 7 nucleotides matching TRBD1. The CDR3 spans 13 residues. Germline lookup yields CDR1 SEHNR and CDR2 FQNEAQ (reference sequence). The ends lost 5 bases at V and 7 bases at J; junction bases unmatched: 5. The DNA of the CDR3 is TGTGCCAGCAGCAGGGCAGGGGGACAGCCCCAGCATTTT. This codes for CASSRAGGQPQHF.

The V and J genes are TRBV19 and TRBJ2-3; 11 positions match TRBD2. Losses at the gene ends were 4 bases for V and 6 bases for J; bases not matched to a gene: 6. Germline values: CDR1 LNHDA, CDR2 SQIVND (reference sequence). The CDR3 totals 15 residues. The CDR3 loop is CASSTTSGVGDTQYF. The DNA of the CDR3 is TGTGCCAGTAGTACGACTAGCGGGGTCGGGGATACGCAGTATTTT.

This chain links TRBV25-1 with TRBJ1-3, with 8 bases fitting TRBD1. V lost 5 bases and J lost 0; bases outside the gene matches: 0. The CDR3 contains 14 residues. Germline CDR1 MGHDK, CDR2 SYGVNS. CDR3 DNA: TGTGCCAGCAGTACAGGGGGCTCTGGAAACACCATATATTTT. Translation: CASSTGGSGNTIYF.

On this clone itself: The junction does not match germline at one end; this may be a read error. The chain is built from TRBV2 and TRBJ2-7; the D call may be TRBD1 or TRBD2 (6 bases each). The CDR3 has 11 amino acids. Germline CDR1 is SNHLY and CDR2 is FYNNEI. The CDR3 sequence is CASSAAGHHLF. The CDR3 region has the DNA TGTGCCAGCAGCGCGGCGGGACATCATCTGTTC.

DNA of the CDR3: TGTGCCGTAGGGGCGGGCTTTGACTATGGCTACACCTTC. It encodes CAVGAGFDYGYTF. The chain is built from TRBV19 and TRBJ1-2; D is perhaps TRBD1 (5 bases). This CDR3 has 13 residues. The V end was cut by 11 bases, the J end by 3 bases, with 16 bases between. The V gene's germline CDR1 is LNHDA and CDR2 SQIVND (reference sequence).

This clone turned up a few times. The rearrangement links TRBV23-1 to TRBJ1-5, with 8 bases fitting TRBD1. TRBV23-1 carries the ORF label, with uncertain function. The trim removed 6 bases at V and 7 bases at J, leaving 17 bases unmatched. The CDR3 totals 17 residues. CDR3 loop: CASRPSALTGAGQPQHF. DNA of the CDR3: TGCGCCAGCAGACCCTCAGCCCTGACAGGGGCGGGCCAGCCCCAGCATTTT.

V and J are TRBV5-4 and TRBJ1-6, with D perhaps TRBD1 (5 bases). Trimming took off 4 bases at V and 7 bases at J, with 12 bases between the two ends. The germline gives CDR1 SGHNT, CDR2 YYREEE (reference sequence). The CDR3 spans 14 residues. CDR3 region: CASSTDSANSPLHF. DNA for the CDR3: TGTGCCAGCAGCACCGACAGCGCCAATTCACCCCTCCACTTT.

CDR3 bases: TGTGCCAGCAGTTTAAGGGCACCTAGCGGGAGCGCCTACTCCTACGAGCAGTACTTC. Protein sequence: CASSLRAPSGSAYSYEQYF. The chain uses TRBV27 and TRBJ2-7, with 10 bases matching TRBD2. CDR3 length: 19 amino acids. Germline V gives CDR1 MNHEY, CDR2 SMNVEV (reference sequence). The V segment lost 2 bases and the J segment 0 bases; nucleotides outside the gene matches: 13.

V usage is TRBV2 and J usage is TRBJ1-6; the D is unclear. V was trimmed by 8 bases and J by 5 bases, leaving 13 bases between them. CDR3 length: 14 amino acids. From germline, CDR1 is SNHLY and CDR2 FYNNEI. The CDR3 spells CASGLPRNNSPLHF. In DNA form, the CDR3 reads TGTGCCAGCGGGTTGCCAAGGAATAATTCACCCCTCCACTTT.

Comments on this clone: The sample holds other DNA sequences that translate to the same CDR3. The V gene is TRBV6-5, the J gene TRBJ2-7; D unresolved. Trimming pared 6 bases from V and 0 bases from J, leaving 3 bases between. Germline V gene lookup returns CDR1 MNHEY and CDR2 SVGAGI. The CDR3 spans 11 residues. The CDR3 DNA follows: TGTGCCAGCAGCCACTCCTACGAGCAGTACTTC. Translating it yields CASSHSYEQYF.

The rearrangement uses TRBV19 and TRBJ2-7, with D perhaps being TRBD1 or TRBD2 (5 bases each). Germline V gene data show CDR1 as LNHDA and CDR2 as SQIVND (reference sequence). This CDR3 comprises 14 residues. V lost 6 bases and J 1 base, leaving 13 bases between the germline ends. This CDR3 reads CASRRDPRSYEQYF. CDR3 bases: TGTGCCAGTAGACGGGACCCAAGATCCTACGAGCAGTACTTC.

J is TRBJ2-1 and V is TRBV11-2; 13 bases align to TRBD2. The length of the CDR3 is 15 residues. V dropped 5 bases and J dropped 8; count of bases not matched to a gene: 6. From germline, CDR1 is SGHAT and CDR2 FQNNGV. The CDR3 reads CASSPGLAGVYEQFF. For the CDR3, the DNA is TGTGCCAGCAGCCCAGGACTAGCGGGAGTGTATGAGCAGTTCTTC.

V is TRBV7-3 and J is TRBJ2-5; a weak D match, TRBD2 (6 bases). This CDR3 region has 15 residues. Trimming shortened V by 2 bases and J by 7 bases, and 17 bases separated the two germline ends. Germline V gene lookup returns CDR1 SGHTA and CDR2 FQGTGA. The CDR3 is CASSLVPSELGTQYF. The CDR3 region has the DNA TGTGCCAGCAGCTTAGTCCCTAGCGAGCTTGGGACCCAGTACTTC.

This chain uses TRBV10-3 with TRBJ2-3; D might be TRBD1 (5 bases). V was trimmed by 6 bases and J by 5 bases, leaving 21 bases between them. This CDR3 spans 16 amino acids. The germline gives CDR1 ENHRY, CDR2 SYGVKD. Here the CDR3 reads CAISAYGIVGQDTQYF. The CDR3 DNA sequence: TGTGCCATCAGCGCGTATGGGATAGTGGGGCAAGATACGCAGTATTTT.

The rearrangement links TRBV19 to TRBJ1-1, with 9 positions matching TRBD1. V trimming: 4 bases; J trimming: 2 bases; junction bases outside the gene matches: 5. Germline V gene sequence: CDR1 LNHDA, CDR2 SQIVND (reference sequence). The CDR3 consists of 15 residues. The CDR3 here is CASSTLDRGNTEAFF. CDR3 sequence (DNA): TGTGCCAGTAGTACCCTGGACAGGGGTAACACTGAAGCTTTCTTT.

The CDR3 reads CASSSKNIQYF. In DNA, the CDR3 is TGTGCCAGCAGCTCTAAAAACATTCAGTACTTC. This rearrangement joins TRBV6-6 to TRBJ2-4; D is unresolved. The germline gives CDR1 MNHNY, CDR2 SVGAGI (reference sequence). The CDR3 contains 11 residues. Trimming removed 6 bases at V and 4 bases at J, with 4 bases between.

The chain couples TRBV7-3 to TRBJ2-5; D unresolved. V gave up 5 bases and J gave up 5 bases, with 9 bases separating them. The length of the CDR3 is 12 residues. Per germline, CDR1 SGHTA and CDR2 FQGTGA. The CDR3 protein is CASSPPGETQYF. The CDR3 region has the DNA TGTGCCAGCAGCCCCCCCGGGGAGACCCAGTACTTC.

The V and J genes are TRBV7-6 and TRBJ1-5, with 7 nucleotides matching TRBD1. The CDR3 covers 13 residues. Germline CDR1 SGHVS, CDR2 FNYEAQ. V gave up 4 bases and J gave up 4 bases; unmatched junction bases: 1. CDR3 loop: CASSSGQNQPQHF. The CDR3 coding sequence is TGTGCCAGCAGCTCGGGACAGAATCAGCCCCAGCATTTT.

This clone was detected only a few times. J is TRBJ2-7 and V is TRBV7-9; D gene ambiguous. Germline loops: CDR1 SEHNR, CDR2 FQNEAQ (reference sequence). CDR3 length: 14 residues. Trimming pared 4 bases from V and 0 bases from J, leaving 10 bases between. The CDR3: CASSWAPGSYEQYF. In DNA form, the CDR3 reads TGTGCCAGCAGCTGGGCCCCGGGCTCCTACGAGCAGTACTTC.

The CDR3 nucleotides are TGTGCCAGCAGTGGGGATGGGCAGCAGTACTTC. Its protein is CASSGDGQQYF. The gene calls are TRBV6-1 and TRBJ2-7; D is uncertain. The CDR3 runs 11 residues. V was trimmed by 4 bases and J by 8 bases, leaving 9 bases between them. Germline CDR1 MNHNS, CDR2 SASEGT.

This chain connects TRBV5-1 to TRBJ2-5; no clear D. The CDR3 totals 13 residues. Trimming left V 5 bases short and J 1 base short, with 9 bases between. Germline V gene data show CDR1 as SGHRS and CDR2 as YFSETQ. The CDR3, as DNA: TGCGCCAGCAGGTCCGGGTTCCAAGAGACCCAGTACTTC. It specifies CASRSGFQETQYF.

The chain is built from TRBV11-3 and TRBJ2-2; D remains unclear. The CDR3 totals 13 residues. Germline CDR1 and CDR2: SGHNT and YENEEA. V gave up 2 bases and J gave up 6 bases, with 7 bases separating them. The DNA for the CDR3 is TGTGCCAGCAGCTTAAAGGGATCCGGGGAGCTGTTTTTT. It is translated as CASSLKGSGELFF.

The genes are TRBV27 and TRBJ1-5; D perhaps matches TRBD1 (5 bases). The CDR3 runs 19 residues. Trimming took off 6 bases at V and 1 base at J, with 25 bases between the two ends. CDR1 and CDR2 (germline): MNHEY, SMNVEV (reference sequence). This chain's CDR3 is CASSPAITTGTASNQPQHF. CDR3 nucleotide sequence: TGTGCCAGCAGCCCAGCCATTACAACCGGGACGGCAAGCAATCAGCCCCAGCATTTT.

The count of this clone is one. The V and J genes are TRBV7-9 and TRBJ2-7; TRBD1 aligns across 8 bases. The CDR3 loop spans 15 amino acids. The trim removed 6 bases at V and 3 bases at J, leaving 10 bases unmatched. Germline V lookup: CDR1 SEHNR, CDR2 FQNEAQ (reference sequence). The CDR3 loop reads CASRPRTGSSYEQYF. The CDR3 nucleotides read TGTGCCAGCAGACCCCGGACAGGGTCTAGCTACGAGCAGTACTTC.

This clone was seen a few times. The gene calls are TRBV28 and TRBJ2-7; D gene uncertain. CDR1 MDHEN and CDR2 SYDVKM come from the germline V gene. This CDR3 spans 12 amino acids. The V and J ends lost 6 bases and 2 bases respectively, with 8 bases between them. In nucleotides, the CDR3 is TGTGCCAGCAGGGCCCGAGCCTACGAGCAGTACTTC. Amino acids: CASRARAYEQYF. Full variable domain (rest looked up from reference TRBV28 and TRBJ2-7): DVKVTQSSRYLVKRTGEKVFLECVQDMDHENMFWYRQDPGLGLRLIYFSYDVKMKEKGDIPEGYSVSREKKERFSLILESASTNQTSMYLCASRARAYEQYFGPGTRLTVT.